Reported below is one T cell receptor beta chain. Its antigen remains unknown. The CDR3 length is 15 residues. These data come from a study of CXCR3-negative and CXCR3-positive naive CD8 T cells. Study results and caveats: CXCR3-positive naive cells carried more hydrophobic TRB CDR3s than CXCR3-negative ones.

Preparation of TRB cDNA libraries relied on 5' RACE carrying UMI labels. One entry per CDR3 protein, without DNA, is what TCRdb gives after re-calling the 5' RACE reads. Seen in this sample are over 50,000 distinct CDR3 sequences; the ten most common clones hold about 0.78%. CD45RO-CCR7+CD27+CD95- was the phenotype of naive CD8+ T cells. The sequenced sample was naive CXCR3+ CD8+ T cells from blood. Subset denoted: CD45RO-CCR7+CD27+CD95- naive CD8+ T cells expressing CXCR3 (TNR3+). The chain employs TRBV12-3 or TRBV12-4 and TRBJ2-1. The receptor was isolated from a human donor in good health. Some clones in this sample may be carry-over from other donors' samples. Here the CDR3 reads CASRPTGTPHNEQFF.